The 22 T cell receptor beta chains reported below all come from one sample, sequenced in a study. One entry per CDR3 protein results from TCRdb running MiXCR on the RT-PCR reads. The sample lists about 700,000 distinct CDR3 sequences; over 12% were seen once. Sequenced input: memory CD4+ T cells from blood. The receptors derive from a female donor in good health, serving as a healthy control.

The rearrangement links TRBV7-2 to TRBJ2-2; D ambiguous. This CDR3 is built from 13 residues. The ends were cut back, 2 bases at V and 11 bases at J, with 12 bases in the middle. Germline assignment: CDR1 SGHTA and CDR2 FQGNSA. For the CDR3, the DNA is TGTGCCAGCAGCTTAACGGCCCTTGTTGAGCTGTTTTTT. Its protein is CASSLTALVELFF.

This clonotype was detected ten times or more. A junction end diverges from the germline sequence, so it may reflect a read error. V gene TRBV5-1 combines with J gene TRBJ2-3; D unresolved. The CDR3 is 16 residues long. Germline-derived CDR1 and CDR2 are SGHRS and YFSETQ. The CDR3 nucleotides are TGCGCCAGCAGGTTGGGAAGGATCCAAGCCACAGATACGCAGTATTTT. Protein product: CASRLGRIQATDTQYF.

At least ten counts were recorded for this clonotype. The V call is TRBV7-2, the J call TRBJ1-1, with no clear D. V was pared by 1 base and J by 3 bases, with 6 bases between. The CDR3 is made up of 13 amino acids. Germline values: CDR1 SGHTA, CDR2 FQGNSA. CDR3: CASSLDSHTEAFF. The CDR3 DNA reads TGTGCCAGCAGCTTAGACTCCCACACTGAAGCTTTCTTT. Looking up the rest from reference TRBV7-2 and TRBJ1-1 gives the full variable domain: GAGVSQSPSNKVTEKGKDVELRCDPISGHTALYWYRQSLGQGLEFLIYFQGNSAPDKSGLPSDRFSAERTGGSVSTLTIQRTQQEDSAVYLCASSLDSHTEAFFGQGTRLTVV.

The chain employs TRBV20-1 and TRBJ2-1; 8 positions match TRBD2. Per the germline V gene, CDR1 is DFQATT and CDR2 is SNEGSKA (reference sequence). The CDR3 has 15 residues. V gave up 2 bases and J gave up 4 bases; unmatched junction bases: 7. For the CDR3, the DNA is TGCAGTGCTAGATATTGGCGGGAGGTGTACAATGAGCAGTTCTTC. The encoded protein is CSARYWREVYNEQFF.

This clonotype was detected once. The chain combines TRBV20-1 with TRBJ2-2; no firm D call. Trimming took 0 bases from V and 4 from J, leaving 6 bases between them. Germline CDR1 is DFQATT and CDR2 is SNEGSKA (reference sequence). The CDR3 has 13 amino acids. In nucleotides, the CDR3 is TGCAGTGCTAGAGAAGCAGTCACCGGGGAGCTGTTTTTT. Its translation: CSAREAVTGELFF.

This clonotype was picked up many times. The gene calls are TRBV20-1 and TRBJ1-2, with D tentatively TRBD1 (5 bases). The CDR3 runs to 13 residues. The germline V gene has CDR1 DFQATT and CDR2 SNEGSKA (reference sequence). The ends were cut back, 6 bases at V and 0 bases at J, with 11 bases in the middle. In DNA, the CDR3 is TGCAGTGCCCTCCGGGGGACTAACTATGGCTACACCTTC. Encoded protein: CSALRGTNYGYTF.

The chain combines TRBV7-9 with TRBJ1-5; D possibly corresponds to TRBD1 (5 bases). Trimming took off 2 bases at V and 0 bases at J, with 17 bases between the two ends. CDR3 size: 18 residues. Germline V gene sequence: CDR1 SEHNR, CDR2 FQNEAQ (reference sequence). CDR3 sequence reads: CASSLRDSGEHSNQPQHF. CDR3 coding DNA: TGTGCCAGCAGCTTAAGGGACTCGGGAGAACATAGCAATCAGCCCCAGCATTTT.

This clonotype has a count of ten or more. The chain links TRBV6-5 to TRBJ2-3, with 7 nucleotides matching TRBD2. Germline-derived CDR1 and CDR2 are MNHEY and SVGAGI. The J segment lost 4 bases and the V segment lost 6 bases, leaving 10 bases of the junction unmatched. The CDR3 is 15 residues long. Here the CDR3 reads CASRGGGSHPDTQYF. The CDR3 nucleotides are TGTGCCAGCAGGGGGGGAGGGAGTCATCCAGATACGCAGTATTTT.

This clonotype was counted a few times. CDR3: CASSPGHTYEQYF. DNA for the CDR3: TGTGCCAGCAGTCCGGGACACACCTACGAGCAGTACTTC. The rearrangement joins TRBV7-2 to TRBJ2-7, with a weak D call TRBD1 (6 bases). This CDR3 spans 13 amino acids. Trimming shortened V by 6 bases and J by 2 bases, and 11 bases separated the two germline ends. In germline, CDR1 is SGHTA, CDR2 FQGNSA.

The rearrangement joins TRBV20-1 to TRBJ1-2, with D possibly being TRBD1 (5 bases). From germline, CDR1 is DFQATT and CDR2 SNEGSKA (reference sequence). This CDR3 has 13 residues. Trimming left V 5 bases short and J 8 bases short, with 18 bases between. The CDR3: CSALLQASYGYTF. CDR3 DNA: TGCAGTGCTTTACTACAGGCTTCGTACGGCTACACCTTC.

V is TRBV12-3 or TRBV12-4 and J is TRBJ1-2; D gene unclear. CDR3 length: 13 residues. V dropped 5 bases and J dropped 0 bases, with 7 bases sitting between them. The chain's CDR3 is CASSPLPNYGYTF. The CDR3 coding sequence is TGTGCCAGCAGTCCGCTTCCTAACTATGGCTACACCTTC.

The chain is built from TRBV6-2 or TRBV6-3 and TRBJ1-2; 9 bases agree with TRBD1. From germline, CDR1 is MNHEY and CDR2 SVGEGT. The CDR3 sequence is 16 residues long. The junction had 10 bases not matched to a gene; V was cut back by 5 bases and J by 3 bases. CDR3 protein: CASSAGQGRDDYGYTF. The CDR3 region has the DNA TGTGCCAGCAGTGCCGGACAGGGGAGAGATGACTATGGCTACACCTTC.

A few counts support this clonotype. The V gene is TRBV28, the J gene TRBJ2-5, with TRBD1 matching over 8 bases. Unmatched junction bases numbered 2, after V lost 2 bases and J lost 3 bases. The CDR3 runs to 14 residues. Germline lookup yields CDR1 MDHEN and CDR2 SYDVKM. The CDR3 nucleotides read TGTGCCAGCAGTTTACCGACAGGGGAAGAGACCCAGTACTTC. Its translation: CASSLPTGEETQYF.

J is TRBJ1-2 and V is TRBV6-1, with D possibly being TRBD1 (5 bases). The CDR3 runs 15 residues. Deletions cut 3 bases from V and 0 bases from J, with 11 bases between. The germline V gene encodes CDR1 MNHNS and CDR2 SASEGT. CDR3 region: CASSDAGGPNYGYTF. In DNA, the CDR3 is TGTGCCAGCAGTGACGCGGGGGGACCTAACTATGGCTACACCTTC.

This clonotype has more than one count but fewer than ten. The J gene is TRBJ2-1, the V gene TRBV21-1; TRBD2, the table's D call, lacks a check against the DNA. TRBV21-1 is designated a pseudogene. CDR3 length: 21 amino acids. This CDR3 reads CASSKPGPLTSGRAQGGEQFF. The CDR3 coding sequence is TGTGCCAGCAGCAAACCGGGCCCCCTCACTAGCGGGAGGGCCCAAGGAGGTGAGCAGTTCTTC.

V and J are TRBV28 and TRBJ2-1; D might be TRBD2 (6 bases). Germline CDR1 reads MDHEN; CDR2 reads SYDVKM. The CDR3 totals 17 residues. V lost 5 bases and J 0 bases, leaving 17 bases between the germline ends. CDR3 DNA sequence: TGTGCCAGCAGTCCTCCCGGAGTAGCGGCCTCCTACAATGAGCAGTTCTTC. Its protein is CASSPPGVAASYNEQFF. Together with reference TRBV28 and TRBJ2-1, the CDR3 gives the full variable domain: DVKVTQSSRYLVKRTGEKVFLECVQDMDHENMFWYRQDPGLGLRLIYFSYDVKMKEKGDIPEGYSVSREKKERFSLILESASTNQTSMYLCASSPPGVAASYNEQFFGPGTRLTVL.

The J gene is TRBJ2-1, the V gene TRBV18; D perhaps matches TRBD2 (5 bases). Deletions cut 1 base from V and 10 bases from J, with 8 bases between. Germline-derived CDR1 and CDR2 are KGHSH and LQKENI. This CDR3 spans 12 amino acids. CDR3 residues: CASSPQREEQFF. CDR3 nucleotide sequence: TGTGCCAGCTCACCACAGAGGGAAGAGCAGTTCTTC.

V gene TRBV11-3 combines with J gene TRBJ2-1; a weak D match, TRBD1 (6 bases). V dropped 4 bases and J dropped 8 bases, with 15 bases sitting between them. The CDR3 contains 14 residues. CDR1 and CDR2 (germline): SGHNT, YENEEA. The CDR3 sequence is CASSSRGPSHEQFF. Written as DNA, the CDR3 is TGTGCCAGCAGCTCCAGGGGACCTTCCCATGAGCAGTTCTTC.

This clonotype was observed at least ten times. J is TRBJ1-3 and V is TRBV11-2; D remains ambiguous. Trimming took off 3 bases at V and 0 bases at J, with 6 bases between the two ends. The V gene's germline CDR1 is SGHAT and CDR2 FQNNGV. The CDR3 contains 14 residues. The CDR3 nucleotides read TGTGCCAGCAGCTTTCAGTTCTCTGGAAACACCATATATTTT. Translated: CASSFQFSGNTIYF.

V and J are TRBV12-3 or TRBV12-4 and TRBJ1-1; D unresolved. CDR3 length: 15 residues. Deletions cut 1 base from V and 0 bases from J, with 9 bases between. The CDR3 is CASSLDPRLNTEAFF. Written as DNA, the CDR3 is TGTGCCAGCAGTTTAGACCCTAGGTTGAACACTGAAGCTTTCTTT.

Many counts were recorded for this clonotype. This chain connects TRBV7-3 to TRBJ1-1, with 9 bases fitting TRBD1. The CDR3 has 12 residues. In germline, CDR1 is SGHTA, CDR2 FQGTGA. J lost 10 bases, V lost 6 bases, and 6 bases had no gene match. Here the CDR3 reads CASSSGQGRAFF. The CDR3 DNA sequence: TGTGCCAGCAGTTCCGGACAGGGGAGAGCTTTCTTT.

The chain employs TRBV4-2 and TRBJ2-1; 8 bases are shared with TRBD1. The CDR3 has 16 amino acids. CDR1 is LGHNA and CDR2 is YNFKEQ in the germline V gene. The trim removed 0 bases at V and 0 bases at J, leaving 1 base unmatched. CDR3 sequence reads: CASSQDGTGSYNEQFF. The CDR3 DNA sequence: TGTGCCAGCAGCCAAGACGGGACAGGCTCCTACAATGAGCAGTTCTTC.